This paragraph reports one T cell receptor beta chain. Its antigen is not identified. CDR1 is LNHDA and CDR2 is SQIVND in the germline V gene (reference sequence). This CDR3 is built from 17 residues. Trimming at V came to 5 bases and at J to 5 bases, leaving 18 bases not matched to a gene. The protocol was immunoSEQ multiplex PCR, while the TCRdb copy is restricted to in-frame clones and leaves out a portion. The table lists around 24,000 clones, approximately 64% of them singletons. The sample is drawn from a study of tumor-infiltrating lymphocytes in localized non-small cell lung cancer. Study-level information: Each patient gave resected tumor and non-adjacent uninvolved lung tissue. Study-wide results and caveats: TCR sequencing covered a subset of patients with enough tissue. Each assay used a separate piece of the same tissue.

This clonotype originated in a human donor with non-small cell lung cancer. The sequenced sample consisted of lung tumor tissue. The chain combines TRBV19 with TRBJ2-7, with 7 bases matching TRBD2. The CDR3 DNA follows: TGTGCCAGTAGTTGGGGGGGGGTAACCCCCCAAAGGGACGAGCAGTACTTC. The encoded protein is CASSWGGVTPQRDEQYF.